A selection of T cell receptor beta chains follows, all from one sample in a study of blood T cell repertoires in COVID-19. Assay: immunoSEQ multiplex PCR; the TCRdb copy retains only in-frame clones and omits some. This sample carries around 290,000 clones, over 75% of them seen once, and the ten largest clones take 0.75% to 1%. Specimen: PBMCs or T cells enriched from blood (not recorded which). Source of these receptors: a woman between 25 and 40 years old who had recovered from COVID-19. Both conserved end residues are part of each CDR3. A D gene is named only where the DNA matches it firmly.

TRBJ2-5,TRBV18,TRBD2,TGTGCCAGCTCCCCGACTAGCGGGAGAGTCCAAGAGACCCAGTACTTC,CASSPTSGRVQETQYF
TRBJ2-3,TRBV3-1/TRBV3-2,TRBD2,TGTGCCAGCAGCCAACTTGGCGGGGGGGCCACAGATACGCAGTATTTT,CASSQLGGGATDTQYF
TRBJ1-5,TRBV11-2,TRBD1,TGTGCCAGCAGCTTAGATCCGGTCGGGACAGGAAATCAGCCCCAGCATTTT,CASSLDPVGTGNQPQHF
TRBJ2-4,TRBV9,TRBD1,TGTGCCAGCAGCCTCGGGACAGGGGTTCCCGTTGTTGCCAAAAACATTCAGTACTTC,CASSLGTGVPVVAKNIQYF
TRBJ2-7,TRBV5-6,TRBD2,TGTGCCAGCAGCTTGGTTCCGGGGGGCGAGCAGTACTTC,CASSLVPGGEQYF
TRBJ2-1,TRBV11-3,TRBD2,TGTGCCAGCAGCTTAGGTATACTAGCGGGACTCAATGAGCAGTTCTTC,CASSLGILAGLNEQFF
TRBJ2-1,TRBV19,TRBD2,TGTGCCAGTAGCACTGGGACTAGCGGGATCGATGAGCAGTTCTTC,CASSTGTSGIDEQFF
TRBJ2-7,TRBV18,NA,TGTGCCAGCTCATCAAACTACGAGCAGTACTTC,CASSSNYEQYF
TRBJ1-2,TRBV7-9,NA,TGTGCCAGCAGCTTAGTGGTCGGCCCCGAGGTGAAGGATGGCTACACCTTC,CASSLVVGPEVKDGYTF
TRBJ2-1,TRBV24-1,TRBD2,TGTGCCACCAGTGATATGACTAGCGCCTCCTACAATGAGCAGTTCTTC,CATSDMTSASYNEQFF
TRBJ1-4,TRBV7-2,NA,TGTGCCAGCAGCTTAGGGGGGAGGGGGAATGAAAAACTGTTTTTT,CASSLGGRGNEKLFF
TRBJ1-5,TRBV11-2,NA,TGTGCCAGCAGCTTAGGAGGATCGTCCAATCAGCCCCAGCATTTT,CASSLGGSSNQPQHF
TRBJ2-3,TRBV6-2/TRBV6-3,NA,TGTGCCAGCAGCCGGGCTAGCCGTCGTGCCCCAGATACGCAGTATTTT,CASSRASRRAPDTQYF
TRBJ2-2,TRBV30,NA,TGTGCCTGGAGTGTGGGAGGCGCCGGGAACACCGGGGAGCTGTTTTTT,CAWSVGGAGNTGELFF